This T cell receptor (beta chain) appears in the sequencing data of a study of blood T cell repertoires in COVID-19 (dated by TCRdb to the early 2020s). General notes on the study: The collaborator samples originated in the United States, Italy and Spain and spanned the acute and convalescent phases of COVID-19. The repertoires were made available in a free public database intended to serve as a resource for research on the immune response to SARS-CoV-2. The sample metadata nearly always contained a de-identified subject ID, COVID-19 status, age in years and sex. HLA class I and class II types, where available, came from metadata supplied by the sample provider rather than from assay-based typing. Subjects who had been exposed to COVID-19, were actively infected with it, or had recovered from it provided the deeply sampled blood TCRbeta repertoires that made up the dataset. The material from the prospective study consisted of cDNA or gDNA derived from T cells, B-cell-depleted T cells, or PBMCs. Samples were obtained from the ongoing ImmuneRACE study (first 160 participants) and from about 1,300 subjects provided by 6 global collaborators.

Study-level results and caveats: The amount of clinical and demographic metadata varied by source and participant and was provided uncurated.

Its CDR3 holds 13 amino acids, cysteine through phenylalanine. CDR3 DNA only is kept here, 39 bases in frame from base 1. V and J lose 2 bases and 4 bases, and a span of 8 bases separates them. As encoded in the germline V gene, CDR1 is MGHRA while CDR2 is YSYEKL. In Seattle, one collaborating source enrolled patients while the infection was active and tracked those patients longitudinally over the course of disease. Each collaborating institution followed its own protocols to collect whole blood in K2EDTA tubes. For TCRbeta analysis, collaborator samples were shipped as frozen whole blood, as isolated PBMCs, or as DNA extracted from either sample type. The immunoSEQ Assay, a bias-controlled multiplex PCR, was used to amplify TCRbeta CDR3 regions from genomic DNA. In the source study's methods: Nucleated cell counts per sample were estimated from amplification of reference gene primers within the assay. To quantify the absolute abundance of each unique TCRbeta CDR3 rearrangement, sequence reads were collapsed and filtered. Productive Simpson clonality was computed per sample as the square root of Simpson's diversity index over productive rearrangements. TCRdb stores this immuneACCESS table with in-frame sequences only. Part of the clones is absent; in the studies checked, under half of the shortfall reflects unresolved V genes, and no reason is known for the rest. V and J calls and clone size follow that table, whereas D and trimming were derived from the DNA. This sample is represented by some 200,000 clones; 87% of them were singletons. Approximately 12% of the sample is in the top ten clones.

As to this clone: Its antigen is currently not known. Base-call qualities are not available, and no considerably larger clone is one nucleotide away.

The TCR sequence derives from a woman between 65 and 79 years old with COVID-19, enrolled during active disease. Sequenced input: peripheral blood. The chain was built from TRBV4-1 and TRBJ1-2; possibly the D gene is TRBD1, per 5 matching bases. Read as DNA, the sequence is TGCGCCAGCAGCCAACAGGGCTCCTATGGCTACACCTTC. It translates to CASSQQGSYGYTF.